The 19 T cell receptor beta chains below were found in one sample sequenced in a study of blood T cell repertoires in COVID-19. Sequencing was performed with immunoSEQ multiplex PCR; in TCRdb, only in-frame clones are kept and a portion is missing. The profile shows about 14,000 clones, roughly 73% of them singletons. Sample: peripheral blood. All receptors come from a boy aged 2 to 10 with active or convalescent COVID-19.

There are a few counts of this clone. The chain combines TRBV15 with TRBJ2-7; D remains unclear. V lost 4 bases, J lost 0 bases, and 10 bases lay in between. The CDR3 is 14 amino acids. Germline V CDR1 and CDR2: LNHNV, YYDKDF (reference sequence). The CDR3 loop reads CATSIPGSSYEQYV. Here the CDR3 DNA reads TGTGCCACCAGCATACCAGGATCCTCCTACGAGCAGTACGTC.

The V call is TRBV6-2 or TRBV6-3, the J call TRBJ2-5; D gene unclear. This CDR3 is 14 amino acids long. CDR1 is MNHEY, CDR2 SVGEGT, per germline. V gave up 5 bases and J gave up 1 base, with 11 bases separating them. CDR3 bases: TGTGCCAGCAGTGAGTACTCCCGCCAAGAGACCCAGTACTTC. Translating gives CASSEYSRQETQYF.

This chain joins TRBV9 and TRBJ2-7; 8 nucleotides line up with TRBD2. Germline V gene data show CDR1 as SGDLS and CDR2 as YYNGEE. This CDR3 spans 12 amino acids. V was pared by 2 bases and J by 7 bases, with 2 bases of the junction left unmatched. The CDR3 loop reads CASSVVAGEQYF. The CDR3 DNA follows: TGTGCCAGCAGCGTGGTAGCGGGGGAGCAGTACTTC.

The sample holds a few counts of this clone. The chain recombines TRBV27 with TRBJ2-7; 7 bases line up with TRBD1. With 3 bases clipped from V and 2 bases from J, the junction kept 4 bases outside the gene matches. Germline loops: CDR1 MNHEY, CDR2 SMNVEV (reference sequence). The CDR3 runs to 14 residues. The CDR3 loop is CASSFKGTAYEQYF. The CDR3 coding sequence is TGTGCCAGCAGTTTCAAAGGGACAGCCTACGAGCAGTACTTC.

This sequence joins TRBV15 and TRBJ1-6, with TRBD1 as a possible D gene (5 bases). With 1 base removed from V and 3 bases from J, the gap between germline ends came to 7 bases. The CDR3 loop spans 15 amino acids. Germline V CDR1 and CDR2: LNHNV, YYDKDF (reference sequence). In DNA, the CDR3 is TGTGCCACCAGCAGAGGGGGGGACTATAATTCACCCCTCCACTTT. Translation gives CATSRGGDYNSPLHF.

This chain uses TRBV14 with TRBJ2-5; D is possibly TRBD1 (7 bases). Per germline, CDR1 SGHDN and CDR2 FVKESK. The CDR3 contains 12 residues. V lost 9 bases, J lost 4 bases, and 12 bases lay in between. For the CDR3, the DNA is TGTGCCAGTGCAGGGGGGCCAGAGACCCAGTACTTC. The encoded protein is CASAGGPETQYF.

J is TRBJ1-5 and V is TRBV7-8; D gene ambiguous. Germline V gene data show CDR1 as SGHVS and CDR2 as FQNEAQ. CDR3 length: 16 amino acids. V lost 1 base and J lost 3, with 13 bases in between. CDR3 nucleotide sequence: TGTGCCAGCAGCTTAGGACGGATCGGACTCAATCAGCCCCAGCATTTT. It codes for CASSLGRIGLNQPQHF.

This clone was counted between two and nine times. V and J are TRBV5-8 and TRBJ2-3; the D gene is possibly TRBD1 (6 bases). Trimming cost V 2 bases and J 2 bases, with 9 bases left between them. Germline CDR1 reads SGHTS; CDR2 reads YDEGEE. CDR3 length: 14 amino acids. CDR3 amino acids: CASSFRQVTDTQYF. CDR3 coding DNA: TGTGCCAGCAGCTTTAGACAGGTCACAGATACGCAGTATTTT.

This rearrangement joins TRBV9 to TRBJ2-3; possibly TRBD1 for D (6 bases). Trimming left V 3 bases short and J 3 bases short, with 20 bases between. The CDR3 runs to 17 residues. The germline CDR1 and CDR2 sequences are SGDLS and YYNGEE. CDR3 protein: CASSARGGSLGTDTQYF. The CDR3 coding sequence is TGTGCCAGCAGCGCGAGAGGGGGATCTTTGGGAACAGATACGCAGTATTTT. The whole variable domain, remainder taken from reference TRBV9 and TRBJ2-3, is DSGVTQTPKHLITATGQRVTLRCSPRSGDLSVYWYQQSLDQGLQFLIQYYNGEERAKGNILERFSAQQFPDLHSELNLSSLELGDSALYFCASSARGGSLGTDTQYFGPGTRLTVL.

The chain links TRBV4-1 to TRBJ1-5; D is possibly TRBD1 (6 bases). The CDR3 totals 15 residues. The V gene lost 0 bases and the J gene lost 7 bases, with 13 bases spanning the gap. The V gene's germline CDR1 is MGHRA and CDR2 YSYEKL. This CDR3 reads CASSQDPQGQQPQHF. CDR3 DNA: TGCGCCAGCAGCCAAGACCCCCAGGGGCAACAGCCCCAGCATTTT.

This chain joins TRBV9 and TRBJ2-3; D may be TRBD1 (6 bases). V shed 0 bases and J shed 2 bases, with 10 bases lying between them. Germline V gives CDR1 SGDLS, CDR2 YYNGEE. CDR3 length equals 15 residues. This chain's CDR3 is CASSVGRGTTDTQYF. CDR3 bases: TGTGCCAGCAGCGTAGGAAGGGGGACCACAGATACGCAGTATTTT.

The DNA for the CDR3 is TGTGCCAGCAGCCTGGACAGGGCAAATGAGCAGTTCTTC. Its translation is CASSLDRANEQFF. This chain connects TRBV7-9 to TRBJ2-1; 8 nucleotides align to TRBD1. The germline V gene has CDR1 SEHNR and CDR2 FQNEAQ (reference sequence). The CDR3 sequence is 13 residues long. Germline trimming cut 5 bases from V and 7 bases from J; bases unmatched to any gene: 4. The full variable domain, its missing parts supplied by reference TRBV7-9 and TRBJ2-1, is DTGVSQNPRHKITKRGQNVTFRCDPISEHNRLYWYRQTLGQGPEFLTYFQNEAQLEKSRLLSDRFSAERPKGSFSTLEIQRTEQGDSAMYLCASSLDRANEQFFGPGTRLTVL.

The rearrangement uses TRBV3-1 (or the pseudogene TRBV3-2) and TRBJ1-2; 10 bases are shared with TRBD1. Germline assignment: CDR1 LGHDT and CDR2 YNNKEL (reference sequence). V gave up 3 bases and J gave up 7 bases; unmatched junction bases: 2. The CDR3 sequence is 13 residues long. The CDR3 DNA follows: TGTGCCAGCAGCCACGGACAGGGGGGTGGCTACACCTTC. Protein sequence: CASSHGQGGGYTF.

The chain couples TRBV28 to TRBJ2-5, with D unclear. V was trimmed by 3 bases and J by 7 bases, leaving 15 bases between them. This CDR3 has 14 amino acids. Germline V gives CDR1 MDHEN, CDR2 SYDVKM. CDR3: CASSFPRRVVTQYF. The DNA of the CDR3 is TGTGCCAGCAGTTTTCCCCGGAGAGTAGTGACCCAGTACTTC.

The chain is built from TRBV24-1 and TRBJ2-3, with 7 nucleotides matching TRBD1. The V gene end was trimmed by 9 bases and the J gene end by 3 bases; junction bases not matched to a gene: 5. Germline V gives CDR1 KGHDR, CDR2 SFDVKD. This CDR3 is built from 13 residues. The CDR3 is CATHQTGTDTQYF. For the CDR3, the DNA is TGTGCCACCCATCAGACAGGGACAGATACGCAGTATTTT.

The chain uses TRBV14 and TRBJ2-1; D is possibly TRBD2 (6 bases). The germline CDR1 and CDR2 sequences are SGHDN and FVKESK. V dropped 2 bases and J dropped 5 bases, with 13 bases sitting between them. The CDR3 is 15 amino acids. The CDR3 nucleotides read TGTGCCAGCAGCCAAACCTATCCGGGGGACAATGAGCAGTTCTTC. This gives the protein CASSQTYPGDNEQFF.

This sequence joins TRBV29-1 and TRBJ1-3; 7 positions agree with TRBD1. V trimming: 6 bases; J trimming: 2 bases; junction bases outside the gene matches: 10. Per germline, CDR1 SQVTM and CDR2 ANQGSEA. The CDR3 consists of 15 residues. CDR3 in amino acids: CSVTQGSYPGNTIYF. DNA for the CDR3: TGCAGCGTGACACAGGGGTCTTATCCTGGAAACACCATATATTTT.

The DNA for the CDR3 is TGTGCCAGCAGCCTGAGCGGGAGAGTAAACATTCAGTACTTC. Translating gives CASSLSGRVNIQYF. The chain couples TRBV3-1 (or the pseudogene TRBV3-2) to TRBJ2-4, with 8 nucleotides matching TRBD2. The CDR3 length is 14 residues. Germline CDR1 LGHDT, CDR2 YNNKEL (reference sequence). The ends lost 4 bases at V and 6 bases at J; junction bases unmatched: 5.

This chain uses TRBV2 with TRBJ1-4; 9 bases agree with TRBD1. Germline V gene lookup returns CDR1 SNHLY and CDR2 FYNNEI. The V and J ends lost 7 bases and 8 bases, in that order; junction bases with no gene match: 8. The CDR3 totals 14 residues. The DNA of the CDR3 is TGTGCCAGCATGGACAGGGGACTGGGGGAAAAACTGTTTTTT. Translated, it gives CASMDRGLGEKLFF. The variable domain in full, with the rest retrieved from reference TRBV2 and TRBJ1-4, is EPEVTQTPSHQVTQMGQEVILRCVPISNHLYFYWYRQILGQKVEFLVSFYNNEISEKSEIFDDQFSVERPDGSNFTLKIRSTKLEDSAMYFCASMDRGLGEKLFFGSGTQLSVL.